The 23 T cell receptor beta chains listed next were all sequenced from one sample in a study of T-cell reconstitution after alpha-beta-depleted transplantation in children (dated by TCRdb to the mid-2010s). Sample treatment or condition, as interpreted from the label and publication: allogeneic hematopoietic cell transplantation with graft depleted of TCRalphabeta T cells and CD19 B cells. To prepare the library, PCR was applied. The instrument was an Illumina HiSeq 2500. To normalize quantification of the TCRbeta repertoire, the TCR libraries were built with molecular barcoding that relied on unique molecular identifiers. The public reads were reprocessed in TCRdb via fastp at Q25 and MiXCR, keeping in-frame beta chains. Each record represents a unique CDR3 protein, reported with the most common genes and DNA among its rows. In this sample the table shows roughly 400,000 distinct CDR3 sequences, approximately 42% of which occur a single time. The top ten hold roughly 27% of the sample.

The sequenced sample was PBMCs, obtained before TCRalphabeta/CD19-depleted stem cell transplant. The source is a girl aged 2 to 9 with aplastic anemia, due to receive a stem cell transplant.

This clonotype turned up a few times. The CDR3 DNA is TGTGCCAGCAGCCCCCTCGCTAGCGGGGTTAGTTCCTACAATGAGCAGTTCTTC. Translating gives CASSPLASGVSSYNEQFF. This chain connects TRBV3-1 to TRBJ2-1; 9 positions match TRBD2. This CDR3 spans 18 amino acids. V was clipped by 4 bases and J by 1 base; unmatched bases: 11. Germline V CDR1 and CDR2: LGHDT, YNNKEL (reference sequence).

This clonotype appeared many times. The chain employs TRBV12-3 or TRBV12-4 and TRBJ2-1; D not certain. CDR3 length: 16 amino acids. Trimming took off 3 bases at V and 2 bases at J, with 14 bases between the two ends. CDR3 protein: CASSLSLGTTYNEQFF. Written as DNA, the CDR3 is TGTGCCAGCAGTTTGTCCCTAGGCACAACCTACAATGAGCAGTTCTTC.

This chain joins TRBV6-5 and TRBJ2-1; D is possibly TRBD1 (6 bases). Germline CDR1 and CDR2: MNHEY and SVGAGI. The CDR3 sequence is 14 residues long. The V end lost 2 bases, the J end lost 10 bases, and 15 bases lay between the germline ends. The CDR3 nucleotides read TGTGCCAGCAGTTACCTGGGACAAAAGGCCGAGCAGTTCTTC. This gives the protein CASSYLGQKAEQFF.

This clonotype showed up many times. This sequence joins TRBV20-1 and TRBJ2-7; D is perhaps TRBD1 (6 bases). The V end was cut by 8 bases, the J end by 5 bases, with 16 bases between. The CDR3 spans 12 residues. Per germline, CDR1 DFQATT and CDR2 SNEGSKA (reference sequence). CDR3 nucleotides: TGCAGTACGCACATACAGGGCGACGAGCAGTACTTC. It codes for CSTHIQGDEQYF.

This rearrangement joins TRBV7-2 to TRBJ2-3; D is ambiguous. V gave up 4 bases and J gave up 0 bases, with 5 bases separating them. Germline CDR1 reads SGHTA; CDR2 reads FQGNSA. The CDR3 extends over 13 amino acids. CDR3 nucleotides: TGTGCCAGCAGCTACCATAGCACAGATACGCAGTATTTT. Its translation: CASSYHSTDTQYF.

The chain carries TRBV7-2 and TRBJ1-5; D is uncertain. The germline V gene encodes CDR1 SGHTA and CDR2 FQGNSA. The V and J ends lost 5 bases and 3 bases respectively, with 11 bases between them. This CDR3 has 14 amino acids. The CDR3 protein is CASSPRIFNQPQHF. The CDR3 DNA reads as TGTGCCAGCAGCCCCAGGATCTTCAATCAGCCCCAGCATTTT.

In this sample, this clonotype turned up a few times. The rearrangement links TRBV5-5 to TRBJ1-2; D is perhaps TRBD1 (5 bases). V shed 1 base and J shed 0 bases, with 10 bases lying between them. CDR3 size: 15 residues. Germline-derived CDR1 and CDR2 are SGHKS and YYEKEE (reference sequence). Written as DNA, the CDR3 is TGTGCCAGCAGCTTGCTCGCGGGGGCTAACTATGGCTACACCTTC. It translates to CASSLLAGANYGYTF.

The V and J genes are TRBV4-2 and TRBJ2-7, with 13 positions matching TRBD2. The CDR3 covers 15 residues. V lost 5 bases and J lost 9; bases outside the gene matches: 10. CDR1 and CDR2 (germline): LGHNA, YNFKEQ. CDR3 amino acids: CASSDRLAGGPRQYF. CDR3 DNA: TGTGCCAGCAGCGACCGACTAGCGGGGGGTCCGAGGCAGTACTTC.

This sequence joins TRBV27 and TRBJ1-1; D is ambiguous. This CDR3 is built from 14 residues. Deletions cut 6 bases from V and 1 base from J, with 12 bases between. Per germline, CDR1 MNHEY and CDR2 SMNVEV (reference sequence). CDR3 residues: CASSPLPENTEAFF. For the CDR3, the DNA is TGTGCCAGCAGCCCCCTCCCTGAGAACACTGAAGCTTTCTTT.

The rearrangement joins TRBV20-1 to TRBJ2-5, with TRBD2 identical over 11 bases. The CDR3 is made up of 15 amino acids. CDR1 and CDR2 (germline): DFQATT, SNEGSKA (reference sequence). Unmatched junction bases numbered 10, after V lost 6 bases and J lost 4 bases. The chain's CDR3 is CSAALGLAGGETQYF. CDR3 nucleotide sequence: TGCAGTGCCGCCCTGGGGCTAGCGGGGGGAGAGACCCAGTACTTC.

There are a few counts of this clonotype. This chain links TRBV7-9 with TRBJ2-7; 11 bases line up with TRBD2. Germline values: CDR1 SEHNR, CDR2 FQNEAQ (reference sequence). The CDR3 spans 15 residues. Losses at the gene ends were 3 bases for V and 2 bases for J; bases not matched to a gene: 3. The CDR3 loop is CASSFLAGGPYEQYF. The DNA of the CDR3 is TGTGCCAGCAGCTTCCTAGCGGGAGGTCCCTACGAGCAGTACTTC.

V is TRBV28 and J is TRBJ2-1, with D possibly matching TRBD2 (5 bases). Trimming removed 10 bases from V and 7 bases from J, with 17 bases in between. Germline V gives CDR1 MDHEN, CDR2 SYDVKM. CDR3 length: 13 residues. CDR3 coding DNA: TGTGCCACCCACCCCGGGGTAGGGAATGAGCAGTTCTTC. Its protein is CATHPGVGNEQFF.

The genes are TRBV20-1 and TRBJ2-1, with 10 bases identical to TRBD2. The V gene end was trimmed by 3 bases and the J gene end by 3 bases; junction bases not matched to a gene: 8. This CDR3 contains 16 residues. Germline V gene data show CDR1 as DFQATT and CDR2 as SNEGSKA (reference sequence). The CDR3 sequence is CSASVPSGRDYNEQFF. CDR3 coding DNA: TGCAGTGCTAGTGTCCCGAGCGGGAGGGACTACAATGAGCAGTTCTTC.

This clonotype has at least ten counts. The chain employs TRBV6-5 and TRBJ2-2, with 9 nucleotides matching TRBD1. The CDR3 is made up of 14 amino acids. Germline CDR1 reads MNHEY; CDR2 reads SVGAGI. Trimming cost V 8 bases and J 7 bases; bases outside gene matches: 8. In DNA, the CDR3 is TGTGCCAGCCTTCAACAGGGGGCGGTCGGGGAGCTGTTTTTT. This gives the protein CASLQQGAVGELFF.

The table lists this clonotype with many counts. The CDR3 coding sequence is TGCAGTGCTAGAGACCGGGGACAGTTCTACGAGCAGTACTTC. Translation: CSARDRGQFYEQYF. This chain connects TRBV20-1 to TRBJ2-7, with TRBD1 matching over 7 bases. The CDR3 is made up of 14 amino acids. After removal of 0 bases from V and 3 bases from J, the junction contained 5 bases not matched to a gene. CDR1 and CDR2 (germline): DFQATT, SNEGSKA (reference sequence).

The genes are TRBV5-1 and TRBJ2-2, with 8 bases that match TRBD2. The germline gives CDR1 SGHRS, CDR2 YFSETQ. The CDR3 covers 16 residues. The J segment lost 4 bases and the V segment lost 1 base, leaving 6 bases of the junction unmatched. The CDR3 protein is CASSLLSGGITGELFF. CDR3 nucleotides: TGCGCCAGCAGCTTGCTCAGCGGGGGTATCACCGGGGAGCTGTTTTTT.

This clonotype was detected many times. This chain joins TRBV2 and TRBJ2-3; 9 bases fit TRBD2. Germline V lookup: CDR1 SNHLY, CDR2 FYNNEI. Trimming cost V 4 bases and J 0 bases; bases outside gene matches: 2. The CDR3 spans 15 residues. The CDR3 DNA reads TGTGCCAGCAGTGGGACTAGCGCTAGCACAGATACGCAGTATTTT. The encoded protein is CASSGTSASTDTQYF.

This rearrangement joins TRBV10-3 to TRBJ1-2, with a tentative D call TRBD1 (6 bases). Germline V lookup: CDR1 ENHRY, CDR2 SYGVKD. V lost 4 bases and J 5 bases, leaving 11 bases between the germline ends. This CDR3 contains 13 residues. The CDR3 nucleotides read TGTGCCATCAGTGGGACAGCCCAATATGGCTACACCTTC. Translating it yields CAISGTAQYGYTF.

V usage is TRBV5-4 and J usage is TRBJ2-3, with 8 bases that match TRBD1. The CDR3 covers 15 residues. After removal of 4 bases from V and 6 bases from J, the junction contained 10 bases not matched to a gene. Germline lookup yields CDR1 SGHNT and CDR2 YYREEE (reference sequence). CDR3 bases: TGTGCCAGCAGCACAGCTGACAGGGGTACGGATACGCAGTATTTT. It specifies CASSTADRGTDTQYF.

This clonotype was counted only a few times. The genes are TRBV7-8 and TRBJ2-2; D is tentatively TRBD1 or TRBD2 (5 bases each). Germline V gene sequence: CDR1 SGHVS, CDR2 FQNEAQ. Between the trimmed V and J ends, which lost 4 bases and 3 bases, there was a span of 15 bases. The CDR3 is made up of 16 amino acids. The chain's CDR3 is CASSSRPGRDTGELFF. DNA of the CDR3: TGTGCCAGCAGCTCCCGCCCGGGGCGGGACACCGGGGAGCTGTTTTTT.

V usage is TRBV7-2 and J usage is TRBJ1-2; 10 bases fit TRBD1. Germline assignment: CDR1 SGHTA and CDR2 FQGNSA. V trimming: 1 base; J trimming: 5 bases; junction bases outside the gene matches: 7. The length of the CDR3 is 16 residues. The DNA for the CDR3 is TGTGCCAGCAGCTTAGAGGGGGACAGGGGAAGTTATGGCTACACCTTC. Protein: CASSLEGDRGSYGYTF.

This chain uses TRBV20-1 with TRBJ2-3; D unresolved. V shed 6 bases and J shed 4 bases, with 11 bases lying between them. The V gene's germline CDR1 is DFQATT and CDR2 SNEGSKA (reference sequence). The CDR3 is made up of 12 amino acids. This chain's CDR3 is CSAPGLSDTQYF. The CDR3 DNA follows: TGCAGTGCCCCAGGTCTATCAGATACGCAGTATTTT.

V usage is TRBV6-1 and J usage is TRBJ2-3; 7 nucleotides align to TRBD2. The junction had 6 bases not matched to a gene; V was cut back by 5 bases and J by 1 base. Germline V lookup: CDR1 MNHNS, CDR2 SASEGT. The CDR3 spans 15 residues. CDR3 region: CASSRDYPGTDTQYF. For the CDR3, the DNA is TGTGCCAGCAGTAGGGACTACCCGGGCACAGATACGCAGTATTTT.